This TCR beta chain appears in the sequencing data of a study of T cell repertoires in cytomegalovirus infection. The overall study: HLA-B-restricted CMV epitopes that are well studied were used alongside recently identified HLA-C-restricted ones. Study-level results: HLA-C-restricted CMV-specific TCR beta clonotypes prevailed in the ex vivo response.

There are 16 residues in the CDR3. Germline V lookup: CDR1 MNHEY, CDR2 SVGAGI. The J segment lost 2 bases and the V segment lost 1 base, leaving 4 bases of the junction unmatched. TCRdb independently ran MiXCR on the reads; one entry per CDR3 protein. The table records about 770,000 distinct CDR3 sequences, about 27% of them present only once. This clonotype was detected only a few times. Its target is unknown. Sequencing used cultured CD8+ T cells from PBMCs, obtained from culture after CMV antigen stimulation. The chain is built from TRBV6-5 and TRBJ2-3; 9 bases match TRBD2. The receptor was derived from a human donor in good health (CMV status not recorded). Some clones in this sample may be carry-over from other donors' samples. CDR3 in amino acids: CASSYYGTSHTDTQYF. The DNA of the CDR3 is TGTGCCAGCAGTTACTATGGGACTAGCCACACAGATACGCAGTATTTT.